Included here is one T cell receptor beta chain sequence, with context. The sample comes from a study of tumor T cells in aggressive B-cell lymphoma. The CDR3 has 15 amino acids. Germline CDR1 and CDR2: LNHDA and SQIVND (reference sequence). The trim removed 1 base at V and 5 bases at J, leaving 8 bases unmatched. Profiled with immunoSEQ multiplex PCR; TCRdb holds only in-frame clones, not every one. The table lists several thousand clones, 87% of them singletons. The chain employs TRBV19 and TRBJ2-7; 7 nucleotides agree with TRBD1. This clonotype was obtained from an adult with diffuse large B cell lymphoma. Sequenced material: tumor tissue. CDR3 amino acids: CASSIVHRGRDEQYF. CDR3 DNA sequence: TGTGCCAGTAGTATAGTCCACAGGGGCCGGGACGAGCAGTACTTC.